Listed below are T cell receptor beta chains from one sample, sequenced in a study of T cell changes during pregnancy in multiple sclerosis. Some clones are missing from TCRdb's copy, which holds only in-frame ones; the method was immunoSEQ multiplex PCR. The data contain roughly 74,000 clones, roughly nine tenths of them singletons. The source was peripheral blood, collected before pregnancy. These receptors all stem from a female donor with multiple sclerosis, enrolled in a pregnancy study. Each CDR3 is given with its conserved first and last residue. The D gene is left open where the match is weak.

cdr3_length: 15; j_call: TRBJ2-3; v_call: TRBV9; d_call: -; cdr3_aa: CASSTSPFPTVAQYF
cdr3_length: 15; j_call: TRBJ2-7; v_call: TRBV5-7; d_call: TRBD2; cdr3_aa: CAFLRPKREVAEQYF
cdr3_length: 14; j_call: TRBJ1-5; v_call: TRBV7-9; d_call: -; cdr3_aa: CASSPTFSNQPQHF
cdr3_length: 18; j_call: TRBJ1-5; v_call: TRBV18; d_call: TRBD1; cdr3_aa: CASSPPGQGVNSNQPQHF
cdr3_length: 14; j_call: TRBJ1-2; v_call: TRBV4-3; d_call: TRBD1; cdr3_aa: CASSKLTGADGYTF
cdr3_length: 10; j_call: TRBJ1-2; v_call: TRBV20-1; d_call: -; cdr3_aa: CSAWTDGYTF
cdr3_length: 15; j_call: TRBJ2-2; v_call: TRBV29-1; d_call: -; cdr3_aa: CSVRRGSANTGELFF
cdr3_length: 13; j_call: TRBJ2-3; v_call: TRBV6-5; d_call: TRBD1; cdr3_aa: CAIGQGDRGTQYF
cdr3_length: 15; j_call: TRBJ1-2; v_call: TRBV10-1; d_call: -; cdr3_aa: CASSENPFGGYGYTF
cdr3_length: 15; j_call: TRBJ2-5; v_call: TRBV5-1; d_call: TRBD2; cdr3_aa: CASRGLAGGQETQYF
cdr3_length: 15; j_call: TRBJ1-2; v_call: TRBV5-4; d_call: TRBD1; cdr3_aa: CASSLGLQGDSGYTF
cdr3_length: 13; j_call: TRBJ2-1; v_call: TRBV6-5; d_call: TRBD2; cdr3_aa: CASSPAGAREQFF
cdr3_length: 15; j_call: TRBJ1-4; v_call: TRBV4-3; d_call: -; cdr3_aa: CASSPGGGANEKLFF
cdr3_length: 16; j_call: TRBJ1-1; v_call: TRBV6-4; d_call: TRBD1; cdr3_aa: CASSDKGDRVNTEAFF
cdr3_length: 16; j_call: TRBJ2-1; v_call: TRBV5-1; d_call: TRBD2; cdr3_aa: CASSPRLAGVNNEQFF
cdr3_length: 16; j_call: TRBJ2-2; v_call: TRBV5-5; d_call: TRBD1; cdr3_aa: CASSLGQGTRTGELFF
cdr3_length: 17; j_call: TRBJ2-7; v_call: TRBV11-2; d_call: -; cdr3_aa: CASSLRHQTSAPYEQYF
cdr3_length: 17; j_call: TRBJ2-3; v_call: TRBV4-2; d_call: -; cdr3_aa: CASSQDSSVRSTDTQYF
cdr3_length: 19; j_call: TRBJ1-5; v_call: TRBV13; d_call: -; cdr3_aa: CASSLALFKVSSANQPQHF
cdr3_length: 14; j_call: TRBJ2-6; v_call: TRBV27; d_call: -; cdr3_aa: CASAQAAGANVLTF
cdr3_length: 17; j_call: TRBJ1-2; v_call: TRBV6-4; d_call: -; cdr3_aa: CASSDWESGGLNYGYTF
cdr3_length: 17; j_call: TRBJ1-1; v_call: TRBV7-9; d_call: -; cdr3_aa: CASRLGSQGAMNTEAFF
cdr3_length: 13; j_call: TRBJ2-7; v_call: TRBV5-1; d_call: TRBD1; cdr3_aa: CASSLPDRDEQYF
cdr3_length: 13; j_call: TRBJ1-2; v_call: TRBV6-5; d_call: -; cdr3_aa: CASSYPLGGGYTF
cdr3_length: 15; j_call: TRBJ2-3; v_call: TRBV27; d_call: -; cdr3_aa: CASSWALRRTDTQYF
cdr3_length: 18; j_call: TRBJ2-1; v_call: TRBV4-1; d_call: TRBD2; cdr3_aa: CASSQEDVGGGPYNEQFF
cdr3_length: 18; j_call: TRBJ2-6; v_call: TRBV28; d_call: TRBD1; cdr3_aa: CASQGVADRFSGANVLTF
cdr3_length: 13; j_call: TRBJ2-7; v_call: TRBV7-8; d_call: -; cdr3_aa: CASSSLDLHEQYF